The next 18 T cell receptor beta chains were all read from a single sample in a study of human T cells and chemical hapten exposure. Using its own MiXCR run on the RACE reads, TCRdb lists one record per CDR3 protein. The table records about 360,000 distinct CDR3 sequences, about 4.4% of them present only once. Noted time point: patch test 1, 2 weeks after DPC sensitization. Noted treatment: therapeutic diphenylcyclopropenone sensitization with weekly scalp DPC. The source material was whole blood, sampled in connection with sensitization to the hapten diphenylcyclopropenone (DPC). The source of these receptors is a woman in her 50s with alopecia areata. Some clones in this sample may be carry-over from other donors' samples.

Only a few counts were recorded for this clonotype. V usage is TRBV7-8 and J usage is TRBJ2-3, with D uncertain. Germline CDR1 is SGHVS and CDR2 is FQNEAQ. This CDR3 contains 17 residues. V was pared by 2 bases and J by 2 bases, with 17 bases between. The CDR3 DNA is TGTGCCAGCAGCTTACGCATAGCCCCAGAAGTCACAGATACGCAGTATTTT. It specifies CASSLRIAPEVTDTQYF.

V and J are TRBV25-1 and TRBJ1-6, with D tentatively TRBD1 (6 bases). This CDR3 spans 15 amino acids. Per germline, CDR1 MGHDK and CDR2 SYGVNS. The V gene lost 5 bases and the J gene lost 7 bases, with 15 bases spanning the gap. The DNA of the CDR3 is TGTGCCAGCAGTATATCGACAGGTTTGAATTCACCCCTCCACTTT. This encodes CASSISTGLNSPLHF.

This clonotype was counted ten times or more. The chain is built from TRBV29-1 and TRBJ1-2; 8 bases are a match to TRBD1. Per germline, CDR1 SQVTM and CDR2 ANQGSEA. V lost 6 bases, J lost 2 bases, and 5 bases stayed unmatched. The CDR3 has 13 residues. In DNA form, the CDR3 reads TGCAGCGTACGGACAGGGTACAACTATGGCTACACCTTC. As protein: CSVRTGYNYGYTF.

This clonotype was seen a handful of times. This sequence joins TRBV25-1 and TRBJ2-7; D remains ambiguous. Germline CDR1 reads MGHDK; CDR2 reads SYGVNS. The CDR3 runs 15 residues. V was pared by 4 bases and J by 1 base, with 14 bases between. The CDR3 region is CASSGTGSRSYEQYF. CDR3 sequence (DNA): TGTGCCAGCAGTGGAACCGGCAGCCGATCCTACGAGCAGTACTTC.

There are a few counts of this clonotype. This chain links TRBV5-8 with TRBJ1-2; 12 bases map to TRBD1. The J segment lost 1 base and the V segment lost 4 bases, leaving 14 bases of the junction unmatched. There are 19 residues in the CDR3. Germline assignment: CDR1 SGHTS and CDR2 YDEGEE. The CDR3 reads CASSPSRRDRGLGNYGYTF. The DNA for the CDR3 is TGTGCCAGCAGCCCCAGCCGAAGGGACAGGGGGCTCGGTAACTATGGCTACACCTTC. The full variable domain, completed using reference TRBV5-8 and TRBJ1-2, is EAGVTQSPTHLIKTRGQQATLRCSPISGHTSVYWYQQALGLGLQFLLWYDEGEERNRGNFPPRFSGRQFPNYSSELNVNALELEDSALYLCASSPSRRDRGLGNYGYTFGSGTRLTVV.

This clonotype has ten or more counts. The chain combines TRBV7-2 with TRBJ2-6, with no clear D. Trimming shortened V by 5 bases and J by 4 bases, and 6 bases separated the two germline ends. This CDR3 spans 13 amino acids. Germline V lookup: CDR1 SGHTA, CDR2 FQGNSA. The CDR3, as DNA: TGTGCCAGCAGCCCGGCAGGGGCCAACGTCCTGACTTTC. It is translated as CASSPAGANVLTF.

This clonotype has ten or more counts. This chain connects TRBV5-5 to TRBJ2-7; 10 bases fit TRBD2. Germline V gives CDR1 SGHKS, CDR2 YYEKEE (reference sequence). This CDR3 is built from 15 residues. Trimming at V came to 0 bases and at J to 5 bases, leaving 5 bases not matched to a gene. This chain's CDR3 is CASSLASGSGHEQYF. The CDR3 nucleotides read TGTGCCAGCAGCTTGGCTAGCGGGAGCGGCCACGAGCAGTACTTC.

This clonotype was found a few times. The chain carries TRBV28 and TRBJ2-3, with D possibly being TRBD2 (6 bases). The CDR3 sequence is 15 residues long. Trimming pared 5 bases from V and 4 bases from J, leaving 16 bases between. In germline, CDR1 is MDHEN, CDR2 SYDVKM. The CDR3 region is CASSPGGASADTQYF. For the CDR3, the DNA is TGTGCCAGCAGTCCGGGCGGGGCCTCTGCAGATACGCAGTATTTT.

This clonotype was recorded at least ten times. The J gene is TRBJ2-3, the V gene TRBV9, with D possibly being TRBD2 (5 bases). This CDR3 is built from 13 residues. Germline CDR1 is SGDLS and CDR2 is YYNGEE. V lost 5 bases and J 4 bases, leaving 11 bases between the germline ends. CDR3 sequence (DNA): TGTGCCAGCAGTCGTGAGGAGGCAGATACGCAGTATTTT. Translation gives CASSREEADTQYF.

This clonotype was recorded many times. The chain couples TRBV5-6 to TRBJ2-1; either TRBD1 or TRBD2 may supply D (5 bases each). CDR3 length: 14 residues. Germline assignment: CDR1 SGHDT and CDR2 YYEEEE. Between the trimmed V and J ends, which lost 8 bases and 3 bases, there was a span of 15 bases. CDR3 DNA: TGTGCCAGTCAAACCGGGACGGACTACAATGAGCAGTTCTTC. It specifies CASQTGTDYNEQFF.

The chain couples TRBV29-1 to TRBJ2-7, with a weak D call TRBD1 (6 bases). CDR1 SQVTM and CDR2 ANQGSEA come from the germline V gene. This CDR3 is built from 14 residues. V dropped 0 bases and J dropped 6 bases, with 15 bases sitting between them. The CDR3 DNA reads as TGCAGCGTTGAAGATCAGGGGAAAGTGGGCGAGCAGTACTTC. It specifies CSVEDQGKVGEQYF.

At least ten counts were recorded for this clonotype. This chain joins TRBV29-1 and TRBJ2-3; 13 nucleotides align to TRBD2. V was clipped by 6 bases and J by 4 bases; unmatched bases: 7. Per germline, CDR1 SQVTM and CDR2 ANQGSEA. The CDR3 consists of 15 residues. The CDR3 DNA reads TGCAGCGTCGAAAGACTAGCGGGAGGAGCAGATACGCAGTATTTT. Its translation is CSVERLAGGADTQYF.

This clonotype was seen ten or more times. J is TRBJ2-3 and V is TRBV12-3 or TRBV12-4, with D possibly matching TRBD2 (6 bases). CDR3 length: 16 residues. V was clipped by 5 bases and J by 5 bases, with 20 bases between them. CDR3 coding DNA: TGTGCCAGCAGTCTTTGGAGCTTCAGGGAGGAAGATACGCAGTATTTT. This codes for CASSLWSFREEDTQYF.

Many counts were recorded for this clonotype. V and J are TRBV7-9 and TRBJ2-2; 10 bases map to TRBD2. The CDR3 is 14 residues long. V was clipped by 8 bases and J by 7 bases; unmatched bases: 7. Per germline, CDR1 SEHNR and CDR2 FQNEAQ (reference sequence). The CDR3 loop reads CASLLAGAIGELFF. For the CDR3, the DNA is TGTGCCAGCCTCCTAGCGGGAGCGATCGGGGAGCTGTTTTTT.

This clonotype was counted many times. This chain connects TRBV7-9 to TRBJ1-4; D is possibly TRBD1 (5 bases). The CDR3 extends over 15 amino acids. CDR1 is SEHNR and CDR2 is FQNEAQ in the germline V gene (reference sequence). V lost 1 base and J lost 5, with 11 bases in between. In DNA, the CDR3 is TGTGCCAGCAGCTTAGGAGAGGGACGGAATGAAAAACTGTTTTTT. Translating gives CASSLGEGRNEKLFF.

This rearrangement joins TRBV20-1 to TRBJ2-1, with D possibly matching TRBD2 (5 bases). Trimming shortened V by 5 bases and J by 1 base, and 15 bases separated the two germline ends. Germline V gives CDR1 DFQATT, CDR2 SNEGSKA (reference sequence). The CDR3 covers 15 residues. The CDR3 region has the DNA TGCAGTGCTGCGACTACGACTGGATCCTACAATGAGCAGTTCTTC. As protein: CSAATTTGSYNEQFF.

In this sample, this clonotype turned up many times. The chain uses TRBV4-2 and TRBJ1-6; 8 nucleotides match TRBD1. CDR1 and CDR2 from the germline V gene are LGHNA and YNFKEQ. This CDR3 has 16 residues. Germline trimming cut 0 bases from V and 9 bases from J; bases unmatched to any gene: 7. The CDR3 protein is CASSQDPGGNSSPLHF. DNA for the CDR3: TGTGCCAGCAGCCAAGATCCAGGGGGCAATAGTTCACCCCTCCACTTT.

CDR3 in amino acids: CASSESGSYQPQHF. CDR3 in DNA: TGTGCCAGCAGTGAGTCGGGGAGCTACCAGCCCCAGCATTTT. The V call is TRBV6-1, the J call TRBJ1-5; D call uncertain. Germline V gives CDR1 MNHNS, CDR2 SASEGT. This CDR3 region has 14 residues. V lost 3 bases and J lost 7, with 13 bases in between.